These T cell receptor beta chains were read from a single sample in a study of T cell responses to AZD1222 COVID-19 vaccine. The repertoire was sequenced with immunoSEQ multiplex PCR; TCRdb's copy has only in-frame clones and lacks some. The sample holds 98,000 or so clones, approximately 86% seen once. The sequences come from peripheral blood, collected 28 days after the second dose of the MenACWY control vaccine. Receptors were obtained from an adult who received the MenACWY meningococcal vaccine as a control. Both conserved end residues are part of each CDR3.

CDR3 | V | length
CASSLPGNYGYTF | TRBV5-4 | 13
CASSSRAATNEQFF | TRBV6-6 | 14
CASRERSVSGQKGYTF | TRBV2 | 16
CASSYHLGASNTGELFF | TRBV5-5 | 17
CASSQWGGKYEQYF | TRBV25-1 | 14
CASRGTGTESTPNYYGYTF | TRBV5-4 | 19
CATSRDLVNYGYTF | TRBV15 | 14
CASSIGVTGANVLTF | TRBV19 | 15
CASSTHGETQYF | TRBV12-3/TRBV12-4 | 12
CASSLGGGQPNEKLFF | TRBV7-2 | 16
CASSAPWTGPSLNTEAFF | TRBV14 | 18
CASSDRGHFSGNTIYF | TRBV2 | 16
CASSLARLGGYTF | TRBV7-9 | 13
CASSSTSSGVDTGELFF | TRBV5-5 | 17
CASSPKHRSGNTIYF | TRBV5-6 | 15
CASSLDEQFF | TRBV25-1 | 10
CASSQKLTGALYTGELFF | TRBV4-2 | 18
CASSPSPFDNSPLHF | TRBV18 | 15